The rows below give T cell receptor beta chains drawn from one sample of a study of somatic mutations in cytotoxic T cells in rheumatoid arthritis. Data came from immunoSEQ multiplex PCR; TCRdb stores just in-frame clones and leaves some out. The sample yields some 11,000 clones, roughly 74% seen once. The source material was CD8+ T cells sorted from blood. These TCRs come from an adult with rheumatoid arthritis. The CDR3 runs from the conserved cysteine through the conserved F or W. The D gene is left open where the match is weak. Where a row states a size, it is once, few, many or the class of an expanded clone; other rows omit it.

d_gene | j_gene | v_gene | abundance | CDR3nt | CDR3aa
- | TRBJ1-1 | TRBV28 | - | TGTGCCAGCAGTTTACCCTCGACAGGACCTGTGAACACTGAAGCTTTCTTT | CASSLPSTGPVNTEAFF
TRBD1 | TRBJ2-4 | TRBV11-3 | - | TGTGCCAGCAGCTCTTGGGACAGGGGAAACATTCAGTACTTC | CASSSWDRGNIQYF
TRBD1 | TRBJ2-7 | TRBV5-1 | - | TGCGCCAGCAGCTTGGACATAATCTCGGACAGGGGCGTTGCGTACGAGCAGTACTTC | CASSLDIISDRGVAYEQYF
TRBD1 | TRBJ2-3 | TRBV13 | - | TGTGCCAGCAGCACAAGGACAGGAAGCACAGATACGCAGTATTTT | CASSTRTGSTDTQYF
- | TRBJ1-1 | TRBV5-1 | - | TGCGCCAGTACGCCGGACGTCGTGGGGACTGAAGCTTTCTTT | CASTPDVVGTEAFF
- | TRBJ1-5 | TRBV6-5 | - | TGTGCCAGCAGCGACAGTTCAAATCAGCCCCAGCATTTT | CASSDSSNQPQHF
TRBD1 | TRBJ1-2 | TRBV2 | - | TGTGCCAGCTCGGACACAGGGGCCGACTTCTATGGCTACACCTTC | CASSDTGADFYGYTF
- | TRBJ2-1 | TRBV29-1 | - | TGCAGCGCCACCTACAATGAGCAGTTCTTC | CSATYNEQFF
- | TRBJ1-1 | TRBV5-4 | - | TGTGCCAGCAGGGCCGGGACACACACTGAAGCTTTCTTT | CASRAGTHTEAFF
- | TRBJ2-6 | TRBV15 | - | TGTGCCACCAGCAGAGATCGTCAGTCTGGGGCCAACGTCCTGACTTTC | CATSRDRQSGANVLTF
- | TRBJ1-1 | TRBV28 | - | TGTGCCAGCAGCCCTGGACGGTCCACTGAAGCTTTCTTT | CASSPGRSTEAFF
- | TRBJ1-6 | TRBV11-1 | - | TGTGCCAGCAGCCAGTCCGGTGCTTTCGGTTCACCCCTCCACTTT | CASSQSGAFGSPLHF
TRBD2 | TRBJ2-3 | TRBV7-3 | - | TGTGCCAGCAGCTTATTGACTAGCGCAGATACGCAGTATTTT | CASSLLTSADTQYF
- | TRBJ1-1 | TRBV5-1 | once | TGCGCCAGCAGCTTGGCCGGGGGTTTGAACACTGAAGCTTTCTTT | CASSLAGGLNTEAFF
- | TRBJ1-1 | TRBV7-6 | - | TGTGCCAGCAGCTTAGGCCCCGCGGGCGAAGCTTTCTTT | CASSLGPAGEAFF
TRBD1 | TRBJ1-5 | TRBV6-5 | - | TGTGCCAGCAGTTACCAGGGGGATCAGCCCCAGCATTTT | CASSYQGDQPQHF
- | TRBJ1-2 | TRBV27 | - | TGTGCCAGCAGTTTAACCCCGGGGGGGGAGGGCTACACCTTC | CASSLTPGGEGYTF
TRBD2 | TRBJ2-2 | TRBV19 | - | TGTGCCAGTAGACCGGGACTAGCGGGGTCGGTCACCGGGGAGCTGTTTTTT | CASRPGLAGSVTGELFF
TRBD1 | TRBJ2-2 | TRBV6-1 | - | TGTGCCAGCATGGACAGGGACACCGGGGAGCTGTTTTTT | CASMDRDTGELFF
TRBD2 | TRBJ2-3 | TRBV9 | - | TGTGCCAGCAGCGCCGAGACTAGCGGGGGAAACACAGATACGCAGTATTTT | CASSAETSGGNTDTQYF
TRBD2 | TRBJ2-7 | TRBV9 | once | TGTGCCAGCAGCCCGGGGGCTAGCGGGGCTAACGAGCAGTACTTC | CASSPGASGANEQYF
- | TRBJ2-5 | TRBV5-6 | - | TGTGCCAGCAGCTTGGCGGGCAACCCGTCCGAGACCCAGTACTTC | CASSLAGNPSETQYF
TRBD1 | TRBJ2-3 | TRBV9 | few | TGTGCCAGCAGCGACGGGGACAGGGATCCCCCAGATACGCAGTATTTT | CASSDGDRDPPDTQYF
- | TRBJ2-7 | TRBV7-6 | - | TGTGCCAGCAGACAAGGGGGGGACCCACCCCACGAGCAGTACTTC | CASRQGGDPPHEQYF
- | TRBJ2-2 | TRBV5-1 | - | TGCGCCAGCAGCTTGGCCGCGGGGCAGTTCACCGGGGAGCTGTTTTTT | CASSLAAGQFTGELFF
TRBD1 | TRBJ1-3 | TRBV4-1 | - | TGCGCCAGCAGCCAAGGACAGGGGAACACCATATATTTT | CASSQGQGNTIYF
- | TRBJ1-4 | TRBV6-5 | - | TGTGCCAGCAGTGGCACGGGGGAAAAACTGTTTTTT | CASSGTGEKLFF
- | TRBJ1-5 | TRBV14 | - | TGTGCCAGCAGCCAAGAGGTAGGGGGGGGTTATAGCAATCAGCCCCAGCATTTT | CASSQEVGGGYSNQPQHF
- | TRBJ2-3 | TRBV10-3 | - | TGTGCCATCAGTGAGTCCAGTGGGACTAGCACAGATACGCAGTATTTT | CAISESSGTSTDTQYF
- | TRBJ1-2 | TRBV27 | - | TGTGCCAGTGCGACAGGTTGGGGAGGCTACACCTTC | CASATGWGGYTF
- | TRBJ1-4 | TRBV5-1 | - | TGCGCCAGCAGCTTGGAACCCAGCTACGCAACTAATGAAAAACTGTTTTTT | CASSLEPSYATNEKLFF
- | TRBJ2-3 | TRBV5-1 | - | TGCGCCAGCAGCCAGGGAGTAGGAGATACGCAGTATTTT | CASSQGVGDTQYF
TRBD2 | TRBJ2-1 | TRBV9 | - | TGTGCCAGCAGCGTGGGAGGAGCGGGGGGCTACAATGAGCAGTTCTTC | CASSVGGAGGYNEQFF
- | TRBJ2-7 | TRBV29-1 | - | TGCAGCGTTCGGGACTCGGGGGTCTCCTACGAGCAGTACTTC | CSVRDSGVSYEQYF
- | TRBJ2-5 | TRBV7-2 | - | TGTGCCAGCAGCCCAATCTGGGGGGGCGAGACCCAGTACTTC | CASSPIWGGETQYF
- | TRBJ1-5 | TRBV11-2 | - | TGTGCCAGCAGCTTAGGGGGTTCTCAGCCCCAGCATTTT | CASSLGGSQPQHF
TRBD1 | TRBJ1-1 | TRBV4-1 | - | TGCGCCAGCAGCCAAGACGGTGCAGGGGGCACTGAAGCTTTCTTT | CASSQDGAGGTEAFF
TRBD1 | TRBJ2-7 | TRBV11-2 | - | TGTGCCAGCAGCTTAGATCAAGAAGACAGGGGAGTAAAAGAGCAGTACTTC | CASSLDQEDRGVKEQYF
- | TRBJ1-5 | TRBV4-1 | - | TGCGCCAGCAGCCAAGGAAATCAGCCCCAGCATTTT | CASSQGNQPQHF
- | TRBJ1-3 | TRBV5-4 | - | TGTGCCATAGAGCAGGACCTCTCTGGAAACACCATATATTTT | CAIEQDLSGNTIYF
- | TRBJ2-7 | TRBV7-9 | - | TGTGCCAGCAGTCCTCAGGGGTTCTACGAGCAGTACTTC | CASSPQGFYEQYF